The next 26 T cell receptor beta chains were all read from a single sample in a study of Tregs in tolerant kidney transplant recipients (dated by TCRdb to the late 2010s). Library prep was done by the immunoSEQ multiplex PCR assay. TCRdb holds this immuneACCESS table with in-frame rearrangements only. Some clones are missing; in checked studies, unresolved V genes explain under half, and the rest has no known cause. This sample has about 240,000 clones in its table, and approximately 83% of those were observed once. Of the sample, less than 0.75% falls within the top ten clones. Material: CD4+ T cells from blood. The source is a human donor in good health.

CDR3 residues: CASSVEGAAYEQYF. The DNA of the CDR3 is TGTGCCAGCAGCGTAGAGGGGGCAGCCTACGAGCAGTACTTC. The chain links TRBV9 to TRBJ2-7, with 7 bases fitting TRBD1. CDR1 and CDR2 from the germline V gene are SGDLS and YYNGEE. The CDR3 is made up of 14 amino acids. V dropped 0 bases and J dropped 2; count of bases not matched to a gene: 2.

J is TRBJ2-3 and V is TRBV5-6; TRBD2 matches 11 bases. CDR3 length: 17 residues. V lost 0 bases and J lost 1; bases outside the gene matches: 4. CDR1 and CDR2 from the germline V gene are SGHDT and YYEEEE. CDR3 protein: CASSLGLGLAGTDTQYF. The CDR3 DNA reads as TGTGCCAGCAGCTTGGGTTTGGGACTAGCGGGCACAGATACGCAGTATTTT.

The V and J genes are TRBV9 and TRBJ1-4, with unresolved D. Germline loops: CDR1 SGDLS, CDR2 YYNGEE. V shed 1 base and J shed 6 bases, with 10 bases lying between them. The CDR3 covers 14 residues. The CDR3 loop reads CASSVLGSDEKLFF. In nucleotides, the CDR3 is TGTGCCAGCAGCGTACTGGGTTCCGATGAAAAACTGTTTTTT.

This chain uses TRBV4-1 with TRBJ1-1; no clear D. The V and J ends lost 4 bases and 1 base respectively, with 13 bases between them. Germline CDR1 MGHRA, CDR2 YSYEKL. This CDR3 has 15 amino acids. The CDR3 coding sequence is TGCGCCAGCAGCCCCTACCCAGCGAAGAACACTGAAGCTTTCTTT. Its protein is CASSPYPAKNTEAFF.

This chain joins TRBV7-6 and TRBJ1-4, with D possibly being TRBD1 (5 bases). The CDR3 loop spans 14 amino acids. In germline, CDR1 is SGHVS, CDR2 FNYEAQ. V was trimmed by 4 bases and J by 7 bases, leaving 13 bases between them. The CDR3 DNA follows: TGTGCCAGCAGCTCGGGCCTTAGGGGTGAAAAACTGTTTTTT. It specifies CASSSGLRGEKLFF.

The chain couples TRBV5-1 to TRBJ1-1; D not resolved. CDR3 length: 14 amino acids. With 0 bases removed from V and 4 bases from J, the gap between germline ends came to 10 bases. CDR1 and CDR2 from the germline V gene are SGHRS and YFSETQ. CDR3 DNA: TGCGCCAGCAGCTTGGCAAGGTCAAGCACTGAAGCTTTCTTT. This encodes CASSLARSSTEAFF.

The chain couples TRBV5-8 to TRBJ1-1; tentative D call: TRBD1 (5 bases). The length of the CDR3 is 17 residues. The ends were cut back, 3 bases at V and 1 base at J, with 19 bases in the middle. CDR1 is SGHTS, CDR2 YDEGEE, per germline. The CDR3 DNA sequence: TGTGCCAGCAGCTGGGGGGACGTACAACTCCCGAACACTGAAGCTTTCTTT. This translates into CASSWGDVQLPNTEAFF.

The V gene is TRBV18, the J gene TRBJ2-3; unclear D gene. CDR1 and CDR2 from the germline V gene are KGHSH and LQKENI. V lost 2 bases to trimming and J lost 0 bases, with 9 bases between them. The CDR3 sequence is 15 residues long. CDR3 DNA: TGTGCCAGCTCACCAAGCGTTTCTAGCACAGATACGCAGTATTTT. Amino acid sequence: CASSPSVSSTDTQYF. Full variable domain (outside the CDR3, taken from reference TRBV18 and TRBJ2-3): NAGVMQNPRHLVRRRGQEARLRCSPMKGHSHVYWYRQLPEEGLKFMVYLQKENIIDESGMPKERFSAEFPKEGPSILRIQQVVRGDSAAYFCASSPSVSSTDTQYFGPGTRLTVL.

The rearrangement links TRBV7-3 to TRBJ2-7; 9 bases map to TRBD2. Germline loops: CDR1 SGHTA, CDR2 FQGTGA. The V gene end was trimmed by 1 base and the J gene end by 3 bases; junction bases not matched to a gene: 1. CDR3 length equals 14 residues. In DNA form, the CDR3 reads TGTGCCAGCAGCTTAATAGCGGGGGTCTACGAGCAGTACTTC. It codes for CASSLIAGVYEQYF. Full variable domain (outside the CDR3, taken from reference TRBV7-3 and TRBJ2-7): GAGVSQTPSNKVTEKGKYVELRCDPISGHTALYWYRQSLGQGPEFLIYFQGTGAADDSGLPNDRFFAVRPEGSVSTLKIQRTERGDSAVYLCASSLIAGVYEQYFGPGTRLTVT.

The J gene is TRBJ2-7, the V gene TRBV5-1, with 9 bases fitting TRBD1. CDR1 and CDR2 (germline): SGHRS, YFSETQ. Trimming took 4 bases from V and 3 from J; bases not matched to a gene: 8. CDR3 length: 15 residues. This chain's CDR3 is CASSPTGGIIYEQYF. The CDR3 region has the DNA TGCGCCAGCAGCCCGACAGGGGGTATTATCTACGAGCAGTACTTC. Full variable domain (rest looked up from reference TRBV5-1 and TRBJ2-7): KAGVTQTPRYLIKTRGQQVTLSCSPISGHRSVSWYQQTPGQGLQFLFEYFSETQRNKGNFPGRFSGRQFSNSRSEMNVSTLELGDSALYLCASSPTGGIIYEQYFGPGTRLTVT.

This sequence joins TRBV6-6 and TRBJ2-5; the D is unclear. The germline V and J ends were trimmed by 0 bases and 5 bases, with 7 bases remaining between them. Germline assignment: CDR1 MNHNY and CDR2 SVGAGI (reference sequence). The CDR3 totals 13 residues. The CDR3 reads CASSYSPAETQYF. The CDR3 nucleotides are TGTGCCAGCAGTTACTCCCCAGCGGAGACCCAGTACTTC.

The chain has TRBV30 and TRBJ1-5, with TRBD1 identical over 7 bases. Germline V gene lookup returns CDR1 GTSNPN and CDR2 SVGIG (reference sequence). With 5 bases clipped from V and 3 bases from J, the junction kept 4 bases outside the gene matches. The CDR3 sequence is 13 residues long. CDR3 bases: TGTGCCTGGCAGAGGGGGCCCAATCAGCCCCAGCATTTT. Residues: CAWQRGPNQPQHF.

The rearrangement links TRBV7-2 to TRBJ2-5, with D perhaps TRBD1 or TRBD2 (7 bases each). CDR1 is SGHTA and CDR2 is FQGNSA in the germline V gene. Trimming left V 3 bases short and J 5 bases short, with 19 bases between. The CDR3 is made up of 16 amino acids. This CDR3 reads CASSLPTGASGETQYF. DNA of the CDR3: TGTGCCAGCAGCTTGCCCACAGGGGCTAGCGGCGAGACCCAGTACTTC. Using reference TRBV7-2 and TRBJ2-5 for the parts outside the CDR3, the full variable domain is GAGVSQSPSNKVTEKGKDVELRCDPISGHTALYWYRQSLGQGLEFLIYFQGNSAPDKSGLPSDRFSAERTGGSVSTLTIQRTQQEDSAVYLCASSLPTGASGETQYFGPGTRLLVL.

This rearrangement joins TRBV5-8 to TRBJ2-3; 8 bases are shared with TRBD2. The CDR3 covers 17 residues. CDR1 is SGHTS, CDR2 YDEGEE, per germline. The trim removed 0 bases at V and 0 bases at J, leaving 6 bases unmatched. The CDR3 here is CASSLAPASGSTDTQYF. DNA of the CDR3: TGTGCCAGCAGCTTGGCCCCCGCTAGCGGGAGCACAGATACGCAGTATTTT.

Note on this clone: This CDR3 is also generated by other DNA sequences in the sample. The CDR3 spells CSGWLASSYNEQFF. CDR3 nucleotides: TGCAGCGGGTGGCTAGCAAGCTCCTACAATGAGCAGTTCTTC. The chain has TRBV29-1 and TRBJ2-1; maybe TRBD2 (5 bases). Germline loops: CDR1 SQVTM, CDR2 ANQGSEA. This CDR3 contains 14 residues. Trimming took off 7 bases at V and 0 bases at J, with 13 bases between the two ends.

CDR3: CASSLGWGPYNEQFF. The CDR3 coding sequence is TGTGCCAGCAGTCTAGGCTGGGGGCCCTACAATGAGCAGTTCTTC. This chain links TRBV6-4 with TRBJ2-1; D might be TRBD1 (6 bases). Germline lookup yields CDR1 MRHNA and CDR2 SNTAGT. The CDR3 runs 15 residues. The V gene lost 5 bases and the J gene lost 2 bases, with 13 bases spanning the gap.

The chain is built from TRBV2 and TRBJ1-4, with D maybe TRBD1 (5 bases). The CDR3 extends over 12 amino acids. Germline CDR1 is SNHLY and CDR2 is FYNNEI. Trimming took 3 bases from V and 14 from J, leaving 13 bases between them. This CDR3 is CASSEATRGLFF. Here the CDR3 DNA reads TGTGCCAGCAGTGAGGCTACCCGGGGGCTGTTTTTT.

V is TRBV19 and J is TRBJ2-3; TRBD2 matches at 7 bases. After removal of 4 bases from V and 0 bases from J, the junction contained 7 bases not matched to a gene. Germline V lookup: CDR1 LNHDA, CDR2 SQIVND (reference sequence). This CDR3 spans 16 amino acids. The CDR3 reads CASSKRERGSTDTQYF. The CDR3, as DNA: TGTGCCAGTAGTAAGAGGGAGCGGGGAAGCACAGATACGCAGTATTTT.

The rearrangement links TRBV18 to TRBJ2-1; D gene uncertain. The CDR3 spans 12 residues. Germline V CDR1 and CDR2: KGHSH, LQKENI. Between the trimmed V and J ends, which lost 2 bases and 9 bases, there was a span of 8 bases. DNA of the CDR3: TGTGCCAGCTCACCAACGGACCTTGAGCAGTTCTTC. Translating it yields CASSPTDLEQFF.

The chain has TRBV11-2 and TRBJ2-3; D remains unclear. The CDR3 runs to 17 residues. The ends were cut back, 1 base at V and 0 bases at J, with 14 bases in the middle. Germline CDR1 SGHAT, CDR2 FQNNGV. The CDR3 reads CASSLGRTAPSTDTQYF. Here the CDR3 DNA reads TGTGCCAGCAGCTTAGGTCGGACGGCCCCTAGCACAGATACGCAGTATTTT.

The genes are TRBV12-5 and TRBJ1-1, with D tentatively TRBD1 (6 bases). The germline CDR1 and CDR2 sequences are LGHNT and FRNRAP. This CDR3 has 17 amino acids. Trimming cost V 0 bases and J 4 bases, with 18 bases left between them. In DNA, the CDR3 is TGTGCTAGTGGTTTGGTACTCAGGGGCCGTGGCGGCACTGAAGCTTTCTTT. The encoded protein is CASGLVLRGRGGTEAFF.

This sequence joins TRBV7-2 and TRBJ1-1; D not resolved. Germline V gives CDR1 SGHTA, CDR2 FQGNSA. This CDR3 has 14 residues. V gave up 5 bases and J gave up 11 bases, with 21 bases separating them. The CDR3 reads CASSHRAEGYEAFF. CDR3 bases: TGTGCCAGCAGCCATCGGGCCGAGGGCTACGAGGCTTTCTTT.

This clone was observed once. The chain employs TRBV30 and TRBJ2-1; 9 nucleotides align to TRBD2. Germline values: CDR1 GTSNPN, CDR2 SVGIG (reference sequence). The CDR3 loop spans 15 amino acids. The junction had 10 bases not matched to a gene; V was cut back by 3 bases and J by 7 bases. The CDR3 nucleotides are TGTGCCTGGAGGGCCCTAGCGGGGTCAGGGAATGAGCAGTTCTTC. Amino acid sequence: CAWRALAGSGNEQFF.

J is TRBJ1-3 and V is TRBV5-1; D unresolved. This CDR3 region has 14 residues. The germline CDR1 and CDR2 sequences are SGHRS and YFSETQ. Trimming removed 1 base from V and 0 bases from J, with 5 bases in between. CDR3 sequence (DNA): TGCGCCAGCAGCTTGCTAAGCTCTGGAAACACCATATATTTT. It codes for CASSLLSSGNTIYF.

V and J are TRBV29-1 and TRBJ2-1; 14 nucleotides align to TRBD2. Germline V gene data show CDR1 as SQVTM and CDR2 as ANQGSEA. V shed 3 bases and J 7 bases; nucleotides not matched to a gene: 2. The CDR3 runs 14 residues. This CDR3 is CSVDRTSGGNEQFF. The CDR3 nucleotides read TGCAGCGTTGACCGGACTAGCGGGGGGAATGAGCAGTTCTTC.

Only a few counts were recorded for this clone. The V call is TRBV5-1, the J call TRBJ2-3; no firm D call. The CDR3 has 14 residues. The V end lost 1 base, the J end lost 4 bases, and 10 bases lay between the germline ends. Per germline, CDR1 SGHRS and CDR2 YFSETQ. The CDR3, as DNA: TGCGCCAGCAGCTTGCCAGGCGGCGCAGATACGCAGTATTTT. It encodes CASSLPGGADTQYF.